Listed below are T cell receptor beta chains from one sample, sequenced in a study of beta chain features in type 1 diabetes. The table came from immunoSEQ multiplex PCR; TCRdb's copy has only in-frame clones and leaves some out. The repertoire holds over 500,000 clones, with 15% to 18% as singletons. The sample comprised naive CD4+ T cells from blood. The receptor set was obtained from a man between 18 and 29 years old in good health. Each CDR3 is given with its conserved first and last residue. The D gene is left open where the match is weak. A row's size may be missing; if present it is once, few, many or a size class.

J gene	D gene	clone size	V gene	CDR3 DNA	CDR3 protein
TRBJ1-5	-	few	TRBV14	TGTGCCAGCAGCCAAGATGGCAGGAGCAATCAGCCCCAGCATTTT	CASSQDGRSNQPQHF
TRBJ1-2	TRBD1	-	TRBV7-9	TGTGCCAGCAGCACGACAGGGAACTATGGCTACACCTTC	CASSTTGNYGYTF
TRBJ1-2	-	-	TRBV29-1	TGCAGCGTTACCGGGCCCAACCCTAACTATGGCTACACCTTC	CSVTGPNPNYGYTF
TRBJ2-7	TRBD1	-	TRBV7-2	TGTGCCAGCAGCTCAAGACAGGGGGACTACGAGCAGTACTTC	CASSSRQGDYEQYF
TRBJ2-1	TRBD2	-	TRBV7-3	TGTGCCAGTCAAAGCGGGAGGGCCTTCGATGAGCAGTTCTTC	CASQSGRAFDEQFF
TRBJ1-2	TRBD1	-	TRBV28	TGTGCCAGCAACACAGGGGGCGGCGGCTACACCTTC	CASNTGGGGYTF
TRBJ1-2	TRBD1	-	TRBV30	TGTGCCTGGGGGACAGGGATATTATATGGCTACACCTTC	CAWGTGILYGYTF
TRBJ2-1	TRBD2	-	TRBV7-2	TGTGCCAGCAGCTCCCCGGGACTAGCGGGAGTATGGAACGATGAGCAGTTCTTC	CASSSPGLAGVWNDEQFF
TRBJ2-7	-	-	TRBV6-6	TGTGCCAGCAGTACCGAGGGGGGAGGCCCATACGAGCAGTACTTC	CASSTEGGGPYEQYF
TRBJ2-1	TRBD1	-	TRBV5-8	TGTGCCAGCAGCTTGGGGGACAGGGGGTACAATGAGCAGTTCTTC	CASSLGDRGYNEQFF
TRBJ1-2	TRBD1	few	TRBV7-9	TGTGCCAGCAGCTTATCCGGGACAGGGTTTGGCTACACCTTC	CASSLSGTGFGYTF
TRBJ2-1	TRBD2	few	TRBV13	TGTGCCAGCAGGCCTAGCGGGGGGAACAATGAGCAGTTCTTC	CASRPSGGNNEQFF
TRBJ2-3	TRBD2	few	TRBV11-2	TGTGCCAGCAGCTTAAGACGGGAGGGAGATACGCAGTATTTT	CASSLRREGDTQYF
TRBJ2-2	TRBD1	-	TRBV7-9	TGTGCCAGCAGCAATTCCCCGCGACAGGGGATAGGCGGGGAGCTGTTTTTT	CASSNSPRQGIGGELFF
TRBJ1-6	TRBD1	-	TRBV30	TGTGCCTGGCGCGGGACAGGGGGCGAGTCACCCCTCCACTTT	CAWRGTGGESPLHF
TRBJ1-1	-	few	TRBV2	TGTGCCAGCAGTACAGGCCTGAACACTGAAGCTTTCTTT	CASSTGLNTEAFF
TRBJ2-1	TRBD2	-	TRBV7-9	TGTGCCAGCAGCTTTAGCGGGAGGGTCGAGTACAATGAGCAGTTCTTC	CASSFSGRVEYNEQFF
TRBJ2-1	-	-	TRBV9	TGTGCCAGCAGCGCGTTAGTAGCAGGAAGCAATGAGCAGTTCTTC	CASSALVAGSNEQFF
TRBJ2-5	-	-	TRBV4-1	TGCGCCAGCAGCCAAGGGGGGACAGAGACCCAGTACTTC	CASSQGGTETQYF
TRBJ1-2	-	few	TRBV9	TGTGCCAGCAGCGTAGACAGTAACTATGGCTACACCTTC	CASSVDSNYGYTF
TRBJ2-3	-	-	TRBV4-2	TGTGCCAGCAGCCAGCCCCGGGCGGGATCCTACTACACAGATACGCAGTATTTT	CASSQPRAGSYYTDTQYF
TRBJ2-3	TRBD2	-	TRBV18	TGTGCCAGCTCACCACCGGGCCTAGCGGGGGGCACAGATACGCAGTATTTT	CASSPPGLAGGTDTQYF
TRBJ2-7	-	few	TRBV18	TGTGCCAGCTCACCAGTAAAAAAGGGGGGCTCAGTCGAGCAGTACTTC	CASSPVKKGGSVEQYF
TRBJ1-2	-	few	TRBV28	TGTGCCAGCGGCGGCCACTATGGCTACACCTTC	CASGGHYGYTF
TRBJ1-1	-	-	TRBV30	TGTGCCTGGAGATTGGAGGGAGGACGCACTGAAGCTTTCTTT	CAWRLEGGRTEAFF
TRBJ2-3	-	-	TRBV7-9	TGTGCCACCGGGGAGCGGAGCCGCACAGATACGCAGTATTTT	CATGERSRTDTQYF
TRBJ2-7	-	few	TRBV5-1	TGCGCCAGCAGCTTGGTTTCCAGGGGGAGGTCCTACGAGCAGTACTTC	CASSLVSRGRSYEQYF
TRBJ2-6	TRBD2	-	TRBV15	TGTGCCACCCTGAGGCCCTATGGGACTAGCGGGAACTCTGGGGCCAACGTCCTGACTTTC	CATLRPYGTSGNSGANVLTF
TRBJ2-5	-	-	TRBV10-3	TGTGCCATCAGTGAGTCGGGTCGTCTGGAGACCCAGTACTTC	CAISESGRLETQYF
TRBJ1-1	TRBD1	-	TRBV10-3	TGTGCCATCAAAGGGACAGGGAACACTGAAGCTTTCTTT	CAIKGTGNTEAFF
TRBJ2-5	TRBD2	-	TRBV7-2	TGTGCCAGCAGCACTTCTGGCGGGGGGGCCCGGGAGACCCAGTACTTC	CASSTSGGGARETQYF
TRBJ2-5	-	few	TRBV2	TGTGCCAGCAGCGGACCCGAGAAGACAGGACTCCAAGAGACCCAGTACTTC	CASSGPEKTGLQETQYF
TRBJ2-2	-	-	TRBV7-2	TGTGCCAGCAGCGCCGACAGAGGGGGCACCGGGGAGCTGTTTTTT	CASSADRGGTGELFF
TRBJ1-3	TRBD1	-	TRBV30	TGTGCCTGGAGAGACAGGGGCGGGGGAAACACCATATATTTT	CAWRDRGGGNTIYF
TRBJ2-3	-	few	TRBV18	TGTGCCAGCTCACCACTCGTGGATACGCAGTATTTT	CASSPLVDTQYF
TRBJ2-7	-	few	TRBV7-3	TGTGCCAGCAGCTTAGAGCGGCTCTCCTACGAGCAGTACTTC	CASSLERLSYEQYF
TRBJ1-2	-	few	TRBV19	TGTGCCAGTAGTAGCGGGCGGAACTATGGCTACACCTTC	CASSSGRNYGYTF
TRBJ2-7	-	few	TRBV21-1	TGTGCCAGCAGCAAAGTTGACAGGGGGCTATACGAGCAGTACTTC	CASSKVDRGLYEQYF